Each of the 10 T cell receptor beta chains below was sequenced from the same sample in a study of cytomegalovirus exposure and HLA in healthy donors. PCR employed 60 Vbeta and 13 Jbeta primers. Assay used: immunoSEQ multiplex PCR; TCRdb lists only in-frame clones, some missing. This repertoire shows approximately 240,000 clones, 82% found once; its top ten account for more than 5%. Sequencing input: PBMCs. Receptors were obtained from a woman aged 40 to 50 in good health and CMV-seropositive.

The chain recombines TRBV19 with TRBJ1-2; D gene uncertain. Trimming removed 3 bases at V and 2 bases at J, with 13 bases between. From germline, CDR1 is LNHDA and CDR2 SQIVND (reference sequence). This CDR3 spans 15 amino acids. This CDR3 is CASSMGGGGNYGYTF. In DNA, the CDR3 is TGTGCCAGTAGTATGGGCGGAGGCGGGAACTATGGCTACACCTTC.

J is TRBJ1-5 and V is TRBV7-8; D perhaps matches TRBD1 (6 bases). The CDR3 is made up of 16 amino acids. CDR1 and CDR2 (germline): SGHVS, FQNEAQ. Trimming cost V 1 base and J 4 bases, with 14 bases left between them. CDR3 DNA sequence: TGTGCCAGCAGCTTAGAGTCAAGGGGGTGGAATCAGCCCCAGCATTTT. Translated: CASSLESRGWNQPQHF.

This chain joins TRBV5-1 and TRBJ1-1; tentatively, D is TRBD1 (5 bases). The CDR3 totals 13 residues. The V end was cut by 5 bases, the J end by 4 bases, with 12 bases between. Germline loops: CDR1 SGHRS, CDR2 YFSETQ. The CDR3 DNA is TGCGCCAGCAGGGGTTATGGGGCCACTGAAGCTTTCTTT. Residues: CASRGYGATEAFF.

The chain uses TRBV25-1 and TRBJ2-1; TRBD2 agrees at 11 bases. Losses at the gene ends were 7 bases for V and 3 bases for J; bases not matched to a gene: 2. The CDR3 runs 14 residues. CDR1 and CDR2 from the germline V gene are MGHDK and SYGVNS. The CDR3: CASMTSGIYNEQFF. For the CDR3, the DNA is TGTGCCAGCATGACTAGCGGGATCTACAATGAGCAGTTCTTC.

This sequence joins TRBV30 and TRBJ1-3; D remains ambiguous. This CDR3 comprises 13 residues. Trimming took 4 bases from V and 1 from J, leaving 8 bases between them. Germline-derived CDR1 and CDR2 are GTSNPN and SVGIG (reference sequence). The CDR3 bases are TGTGCCTGGACGAGGAATTCTGGAAACACCATATATTTT. Protein sequence: CAWTRNSGNTIYF.

The rearrangement links TRBV19 to TRBJ1-2; 7 nucleotides match TRBD1. V shed 10 bases, J shed 6 bases, and the junction held 14 bases outside the gene matches. Germline loops: CDR1 LNHDA, CDR2 SQIVND (reference sequence). CDR3 size: 14 residues. This CDR3 is CATFSNDRAHGYTF. In DNA, the CDR3 is TGTGCCACCTTCTCCAACGACAGGGCCCATGGCTACACCTTC.

The rearrangement uses TRBV19 and TRBJ1-2; TRBD1 matches 9 bases. The J segment lost 2 bases and the V segment lost 7 bases, leaving 8 bases of the junction unmatched. CDR3 length equals 15 residues. Germline V gene sequence: CDR1 LNHDA, CDR2 SQIVND (reference sequence). The CDR3 region is CASKRDREQNYGYTF. As DNA, the CDR3 is TGTGCCAGTAAGAGGGACAGGGAGCAGAACTATGGCTACACCTTC.

The chain employs TRBV11-3 and TRBJ2-3; 14 nucleotides agree with TRBD2. CDR1 and CDR2 from the germline V gene are SGHNT and YENEEA. Germline trimming cut 5 bases from V and 5 bases from J; bases unmatched to any gene: 9. The CDR3 covers 17 residues. The DNA of the CDR3 is TGTGCCAGCAGCCTGCGGACTAGCGGGAGGTCCAGAGATACGCAGTATTTT. Translation gives CASSLRTSGRSRDTQYF. Together with reference TRBV11-3 and TRBJ2-3, the CDR3 gives the full variable domain: EAGVVQSPRYKIIEKKQPVAFWCNPISGHNTLYWYLQNLGQGPELLIRYENEEAVDDSQLPKDRFSAERLKGVDSTLKIQPAELGDSAVYLCASSLRTSGRSRDTQYFGPGTRLTVL.

This chain connects TRBV4-2 to TRBJ1-5; D is ambiguous. Trimming took off 0 bases at V and 6 bases at J, with 12 bases between the two ends. The CDR3 consists of 15 residues. Per the germline V gene, CDR1 is LGHNA and CDR2 is YNFKEQ. The CDR3 loop is CASSQDLAFTQPQHF. The DNA for the CDR3 is TGTGCCAGCAGCCAAGATCTGGCCTTCACTCAGCCCCAGCATTTT.

The chain carries TRBV7-2 and TRBJ2-5, with D possibly being TRBD2 (6 bases). Germline-derived CDR1 and CDR2 are SGHTA and FQGNSA. This CDR3 is built from 14 residues. V lost 1 base, J lost 4 bases, and 10 bases lay in between. The CDR3 bases are TGTGCCAGCAGCTTAGGTCTAGCGTTAGAGACCCAGTACTTC. This sequence encodes CASSLGLALETQYF.